What follows is one TCR beta chain and its context. Its antigen target is currently unknown. Base qualities are missing; no much larger clone stands one base away. The library was generated by 5' RACE. The second PCR ran for roughly 7 to 12 cycles and used a J-beta primer mix along with a sample-barcoded 5' primer. A unique molecular identifier was introduced onto each TCR beta cDNA molecule by a template-switch 5' adaptor carrying 12 random nucleotides. Each sample yielded at least 2.5 million CDR3-containing paired-end reads. First-strand cDNA synthesis was performed from all RNA using the Mint cDNA synthesis kit, with priming by a TRBC-specific oligonucleotide. Following uracil-DNA glycosylase treatment, all cDNA underwent a first 18-cycle PCR with the universal primers M1SS and BC2_uni_R. From the authors' description of their analysis: For normalization, 1 million high-quality reads, each with a distinct molecular identifier, were randomly selected from each sample. Instead of being binned into consensus sequences, reads with shared molecular identifiers were discarded. MiTCR, with a Q25 quality threshold and the strictest error-elimination algorithm, was used for CDR3 identification, clonotype clustering and error correction. A nonparametric unseen species model with Euler transformation was used to estimate lower-bound total TCR beta diversity. TCRdb took the public reads, trimmed them with fastp at Q25, ran MiXCR for clone calling and kept in-frame beta chains. Every distinct CDR3 protein forms one entry, paired with its most common genes and DNA. These V and J calls are TCRdb output, not the study's own analysis. The sample table records approximately 1,700,000 distinct CDR3 sequences; about two fifths of these occur just once. The ten largest account for roughly 24% of the sample.

Donors were 39 systemically healthy Caucasian individuals from Russia aged roughly 6 to 100 years. Each donor gave around 9.8 milliliters of peripheral blood, collected into EDTA-treated Vacutainer tubes. Ficoll-Paque density-gradient centrifugation was used to isolate PBMCs, with at least 7 million per sample. Total RNA was extracted from PBMCs with Trizol reagent, with at least 6 micrograms obtained per sample. The percentages of naive CD45RAhigh/CD27high T cells were determined by flow cytometry on a PBMC aliquot from every donor. This sample was taken from a study of blood T cells in healthy people across ages (dated by TCRdb to about 2015). Context from the whole study: Template switching captured roughly one uniquely barcoded TCR beta cDNA molecule per two T cells in model experiments. To track age-related changes in TCR beta repertoire diversity, the study relied on deep sequencing normalized with unique cDNA molecular identifiers. The donors were split into four age groups: young (average about 16 years), middle-aged (roughly 40), aged (approximately 60) and long-lived (roughly 80). To avoid experimental bias, donors of different ages were randomly spread across the sequencing lanes. For two donors (one aged 18 to 30 and one aged 80 or older), the study analyzed two additional independent replicas of 1 million unique cDNA reads from the same blood draw. The paper's findings and limits, for the study overall: Compared with the aged group, the long-lived group had more naive CD4+ T cells, fewer expanded clones and increased TCR diversity, a pattern suggesting age selection. The CMV infection status of donors was not known, potentially confounding age-related changes in expanded clonotypes. The percentage of naive T cells measured by flow cytometry correlated strongly with observed TCR beta diversity. Estimates of total diversity based on one million sequenced T cells were considered lower bounds and underestimates. Since profiling was done on bulk unsorted PBMCs, naive and antigen-experienced compartments could not be conclusively compared. As age increased, observed TCR beta diversity per million T cells dropped in a roughly linear way, and a significant reduction was already evident by age approximately 40.

V is cut back by 6 bases and J by 15 bases, with 15 bases in the junction unmatched. Reading from cysteine to phenylalanine, the CDR3 counts 13 amino acids. This entry keeps only the CDR3 DNA: 39 bases, framed from base 1. The V and J segments used are TRBV12-3 or TRBV12-4 and TRBJ2-3; 7 bases in the junction line up with TRBD1. Sequencing was carried out using blood. This clonotype was obtained from a human donor in good health. The nucleotides are TGTGCCAGCAGGAGCGATGGGACAGATGTGGAATATTTT. Translated, this is CASRSDGTDVEYF.